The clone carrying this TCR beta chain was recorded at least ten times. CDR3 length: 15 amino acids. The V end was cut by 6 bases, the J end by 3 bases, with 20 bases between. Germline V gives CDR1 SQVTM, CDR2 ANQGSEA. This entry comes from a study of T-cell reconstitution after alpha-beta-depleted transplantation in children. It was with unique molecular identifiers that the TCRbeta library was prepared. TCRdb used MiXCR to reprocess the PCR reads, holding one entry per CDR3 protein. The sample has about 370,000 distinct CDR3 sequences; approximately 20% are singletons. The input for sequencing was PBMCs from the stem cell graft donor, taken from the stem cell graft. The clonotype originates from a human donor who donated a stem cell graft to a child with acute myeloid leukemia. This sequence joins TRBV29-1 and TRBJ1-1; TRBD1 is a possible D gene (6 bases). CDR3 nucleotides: TGCAGCGTCGCTACGCGAGGGGGTTCGTACACTGAAGCTTTCTTT. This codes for CSVATRGGSYTEAFF.